This T cell receptor (beta chain) emerged from a study of spatial heterogeneity in lung cancer. General study points: The study found that expanded intratumoral alpha and beta TCR counts tracked tumor mutation counts.

MiXCR, run by TCRdb on the 5' RACE reads, gives a single entry per CDR3 protein. The sample has several thousand distinct CDR3 sequences, about 15% seen once. V lost 5 bases, J lost 0 bases, and 14 bases lay in between. The CDR3 has 16 amino acids. CDR1 MNHEY and CDR2 SMNVEV come from the germline V gene (reference sequence). The time point is: sample taken at primary tumor resection. This clonotype is deemed medium-sized. The antigen remains unidentified. This TCR was sampled from a female donor with early-stage non-small cell lung cancer. The V gene is TRBV27, the J gene TRBJ1-5; D remains unclear. The material sequenced was lung tumor tissue, taken at surgery. The chain's CDR3 is CASSPTATVSNQPQHF. CDR3 sequence (DNA): TGTGCCAGCAGTCCCACCGCGACCGTTAGCAATCAGCCCCAGCATTTT.